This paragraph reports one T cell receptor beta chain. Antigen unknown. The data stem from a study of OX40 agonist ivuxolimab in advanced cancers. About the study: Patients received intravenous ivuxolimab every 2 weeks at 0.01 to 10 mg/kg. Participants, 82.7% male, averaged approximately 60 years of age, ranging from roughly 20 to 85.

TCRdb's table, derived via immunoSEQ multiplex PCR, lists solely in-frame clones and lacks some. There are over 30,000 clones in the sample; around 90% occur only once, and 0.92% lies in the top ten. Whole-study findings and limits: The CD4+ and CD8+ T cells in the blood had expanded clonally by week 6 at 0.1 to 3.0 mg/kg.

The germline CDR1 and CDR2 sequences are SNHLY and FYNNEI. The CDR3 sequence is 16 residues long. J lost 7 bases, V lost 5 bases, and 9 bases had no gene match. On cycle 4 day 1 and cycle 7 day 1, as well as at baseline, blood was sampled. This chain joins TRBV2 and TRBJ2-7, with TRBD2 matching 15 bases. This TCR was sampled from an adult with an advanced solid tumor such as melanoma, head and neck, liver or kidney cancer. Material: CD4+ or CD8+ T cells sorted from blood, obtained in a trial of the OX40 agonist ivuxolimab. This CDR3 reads CASSSGLAGGPGEQYF. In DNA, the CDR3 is TGTGCCAGCAGTTCCGGACTAGCGGGGGGGCCTGGGGAGCAGTACTTC.